A single sample is the source of the 14 T cell receptor beta chains below, sequenced in a study of blood T cell repertoires in COVID-19. This table comes from immunoSEQ multiplex PCR, and its TCRdb copy is limited to in-frame clones, with some not included. The profile shows 410,000 or so clones, roughly 90% of them singletons. Sequences were obtained from peripheral blood. The receptors originated from a woman aged 40 to 50 with COVID-19, enrolled during active disease.

V and J are TRBV5-3 and TRBJ1-5; D is perhaps TRBD1 (5 bases). TRBV5-3 is treated as an ORF (open reading frame) with a function not yet certain. The CDR3 covers 15 residues. With 2 bases removed from V and 3 bases from J, the gap between germline ends came to 12 bases. CDR3 DNA: TGTGCCAGAAGCTTTCGCGGGGCCACCAATCAGCCCCAGCATTTT. Protein sequence: CARSFRGATNQPQHF.

This sequence joins TRBV6-6 and TRBJ2-5, with TRBD2 identical over 10 bases. In germline, CDR1 is MNHNY, CDR2 SVGAGI (reference sequence). V was pared by 6 bases and J by 2 bases, with 9 bases of the junction left unmatched. The CDR3 contains 16 residues. The CDR3 protein is CASSARLAGEQETQYF. The CDR3 DNA reads TGTGCCAGCAGCGCCAGGCTAGCGGGAGAACAAGAGACCCAGTACTTC.

This chain joins TRBV5-6 and TRBJ1-2; 9 nucleotides align to TRBD1. The V segment lost 2 bases and the J segment 5 bases; nucleotides outside the gene matches: 7. The CDR3 spans 15 residues. CDR1 is SGHDT and CDR2 is YYEEEE in the germline V gene. Here the CDR3 DNA reads TGTGCCAGCAGCTTCGATACAGGGGGCGTGTATGGCTACACCTTC. Protein sequence: CASSFDTGGVYGYTF.

V and J are TRBV5-1 and TRBJ1-1, with D unresolved. V gave up 0 bases and J gave up 6 bases, with 12 bases separating them. Germline values: CDR1 SGHRS, CDR2 YFSETQ. This CDR3 is built from 14 residues. CDR3 in amino acids: CASSLDPVIAEAFF. The CDR3 coding sequence is TGCGCCAGCAGCTTGGATCCCGTTATTGCTGAAGCTTTCTTT.

This chain connects TRBV5-3 to TRBJ2-7, with 10 bases fitting TRBD2. TRBV5-3 is placed among ORFs of uncertain function. This CDR3 is built from 17 residues. V lost 0 bases to trimming and J lost 4 bases; unmatched junction nucleotides: 10. In nucleotides, the CDR3 is TGTGCCAGAAGCTTGGGGTCTGGTCTAGCGGGAGAGTACGAGCAGTACTTC. Amino acids: CARSLGSGLAGEYEQYF.

V is TRBV6-6 and J is TRBJ2-3; TRBD2 aligns across 8 bases. The CDR3 loop spans 12 amino acids. Germline V CDR1 and CDR2: MNHNY, SVGAGI (reference sequence). The V gene end was trimmed by 11 bases and the J gene end by 5 bases; junction bases not matched to a gene: 6. CDR3 bases: TGTGCCCTCGGCCGGGGGGGAGATACGCAGTATTTT. Residues: CALGRGGDTQYF.

A word on this clone: The sample contains more than one DNA sequence encoding this CDR3. This rearrangement joins TRBV2 to TRBJ1-3, with TRBD1 identical over 12 bases. The V gene end was trimmed by 6 bases and the J gene end by 0 bases; junction bases not matched to a gene: 6. This CDR3 comprises 17 residues. The germline V gene encodes CDR1 SNHLY and CDR2 FYNNEI. The CDR3 sequence is CASSGTGGPSSGNTIYF. CDR3 DNA sequence: TGTGCCAGCAGCGGGACAGGGGGCCCGAGCTCTGGAAACACCATATATTTT.

CDR3 sequence: CASSRGQGRHNEQFF. CDR3 DNA sequence: TGTGCCAGCTCAAGGGGACAGGGGCGTCACAATGAGCAGTTCTTC. The chain carries TRBV7-2 and TRBJ2-1, with 10 nucleotides matching TRBD1. CDR3 length equals 15 residues. CDR1 SGHTA and CDR2 FQGNSA come from the germline V gene. Trimming removed 8 bases from V and 5 bases from J; junction bases left unmatched: 9. Full variable domain (outside the CDR3, taken from reference TRBV7-2 and TRBJ2-1): GAGVSQSPSNKVTEKGKDVELRCDPISGHTALYWYRQSLGQGLEFLIYFQGNSAPDKSGLPSDRFSAERTGGSVSTLTIQRTQQEDSAVYLCASSRGQGRHNEQFFGPGTRLTVL.

The chain couples TRBV28 to TRBJ1-1; D is possibly TRBD1 (6 bases). CDR3 size: 15 residues. CDR1 is MDHEN, CDR2 SYDVKM, per germline. The V gene lost 6 bases and the J gene lost 1 base, with 15 bases spanning the gap. Here the CDR3 reads CASRAGGGRNTEAFF. For the CDR3, the DNA is TGTGCCAGCAGGGCCGGGGGGGGCAGGAACACTGAAGCTTTCTTT.

The chain is built from TRBV6-5 and TRBJ2-1; D may be TRBD1 (6 bases). There are 16 residues in the CDR3. The V and J ends lost 3 bases and 7 bases respectively, with 19 bases between them. The germline V gene encodes CDR1 MNHEY and CDR2 SVGAGI. The CDR3 DNA sequence: TGTGCCAGCAGTTATAGCAGGTCAGGGGCCCTTAATGAGCAGTTCTTC. Translated, it gives CASSYSRSGALNEQFF.

This clone was observed a single time. V usage is TRBV7-2 and J usage is TRBJ1-1; no firm D call. CDR1 SGHTA and CDR2 FQGNSA come from the germline V gene. The CDR3 is made up of 13 amino acids. V lost 1 base, J lost 5 bases, and 8 bases lay in between. The CDR3 is CASSLERATEAFF. CDR3 DNA: TGTGCCAGCAGCTTAGAGAGGGCAACTGAAGCTTTCTTT.

The chain employs TRBV7-2 and TRBJ2-1, with a weak D call TRBD2 (6 bases). Germline CDR1 reads SGHTA; CDR2 reads FQGNSA. Trimming pared 5 bases from V and 13 bases from J, leaving 27 bases between. The CDR3 runs 16 residues. CDR3 sequence (DNA): TGTGCCAGCAGCCCCTTCTCCCGGGACTCTGCTCATTATCAGTTCTTC. This translates into CASSPFSRDSAHYQFF.

The chain joins TRBV12-5 to TRBJ1-2; perhaps TRBD1 as D (6 bases). Trimming pared 7 bases from V and 4 bases from J, leaving 10 bases between. The CDR3 has 12 residues. Germline V CDR1 and CDR2: LGHNT, FRNRAP. The CDR3 nucleotides are TGTGCTAGTGCCTTGGACAGCTATGGCTACACCTTC. This gives the protein CASALDSYGYTF.

This clone came up once. The V gene is TRBV28, the J gene TRBJ2-1, with 11 bases fitting TRBD2. CDR1 is MDHEN, CDR2 SYDVKM, per germline. The CDR3 runs to 20 residues. Unmatched junction bases numbered 21, after V lost 3 bases and J lost 8 bases. DNA of the CDR3: TGTGCCAGCAGTTTGGGTGACCGCAACTTAGCGGGAGGGTTTAGGGATGAGCAGTTCTTC. Translation: CASSLGDRNLAGGFRDEQFF. The whole variable domain, remainder taken from reference TRBV28 and TRBJ2-1, is DVKVTQSSRYLVKRTGEKVFLECVQDMDHENMFWYRQDPGLGLRLIYFSYDVKMKEKGDIPEGYSVSREKKERFSLILESASTNQTSMYLCASSLGDRNLAGGFRDEQFFGPGTRLTVL.